This T cell receptor (beta chain) was recovered during a study of cytomegalovirus exposure and HLA in healthy donors. This clone showed up just a few times. Its antigen is not known. General study findings and limits: Within the data, a cluster of highly shared sequence variants was likely a sequencing artifact.

Primers for the PCR totalled 60 Vbeta and 13 Jbeta. Generated by immunoSEQ multiplex PCR, the TCRdb table keeps only in-frame clones and is missing some. The sample includes 150,000 to 180,000 clones, 80% of them seen just once. There are 13 residues in the CDR3. CDR1 and CDR2 (germline): SNHLY, FYNNEI. Trimming took 6 bases from V and 0 from J, leaving 9 bases between them. The source of this sequence is a woman in her thirties or forties in good health and CMV-seropositive. The chain uses TRBV2 and TRBJ2-7, with D possibly TRBD2 on 5 matching bases. The specimen sequenced was PBMCs. The CDR3 sequence is CASRDWHSYEQYF. DNA of the CDR3: TGTGCCAGCAGGGACTGGCACTCCTACGAGCAGTACTTC.